The clone carrying this T cell receptor (beta chain) was recorded once. An end of the junction differs from the germline gene, which may be a read error. This specimen comes from a study of cytomegalovirus exposure and HLA in healthy donors. This CDR3 has 14 residues. The germline gives CDR1 SGHTA, CDR2 FQGTGA. Libraries were prepared by immunoSEQ multiplex PCR; TCRdb keeps only in-frame clonotypes and omits some of them. The sample yields more than 110,000 clones, around 88% seen once. The sample consisted of PBMCs. The chain recombines TRBV7-3 with TRBJ2-4; D possibly corresponds to TRBD1 (5 bases). The TCR comes from a woman aged 18-30 years in good health and CMV-seropositive. This chain's CDR3 is CASSSSGVGAPTDF. The CDR3 region has the DNA TGTGCCAGCAGCTCCTCAGGTGTTGGGGCCCCAACGGACTTC.